The rows below give T cell receptor beta chains drawn from one sample of a study of human T cells and chemical hapten exposure. Each CDR3 protein is one row after TCRdb ran MiXCR on the RACE reads. This sample yields about 40,000 distinct CDR3 sequences, of which 3% to 3.5% are seen a single time; about 6.9% belongs to the top ten. Sequences were derived from whole blood, sampled in connection with sensitization to the hapten diphenylcyclopropenone (DPC). The origin of the receptors is a man between 40 and 49 years old with alopecia areata. Some clones in this sample may be carry-over from other donors' samples. CDR3s include the opening cysteine and the closing phenylalanine or tryptophan. D genes are given only for firm matches. Clone size is not always given. Where it is, it says once, few, many or a class for expanded clones.

d_call,cdr3_length,clone_size,v_call,j_call,cdr3_nt,cdr3_aa
-,18,many,TRBV20-1,TRBJ2-3,TGCAGTGCTAGAGAAGACCGCTTTAGAGTCGATAGCACAGATACGCAGTATTTT,CSAREDRFRVDSTDTQYF
TRBD2,18,-,TRBV14,TRBJ2-2,TGTGCCAGCAGCCAAGAGAGGCGACTAGCGGGAAACACCGGGGAGCTGTTTTTT,CASSQERRLAGNTGELFF
-,15,many,TRBV5-1,TRBJ2-5,TGCGCCAGCAGCTTGGGACAGCTCCTCCAAGAGACCCAGTACTTC,CASSLGQLLQETQYF
-,11,many,TRBV29-1,TRBJ1-1,TGCAGCGTTAAGGAGAACACTGAAGCTTTCTTT,CSVKENTEAFF
TRBD1,15,many,TRBV28,TRBJ2-6,TGTGCCAGCATCCCTCGGGACAGGGTTGCCAACGTCCTGACTTTC,CASIPRDRVANVLTF
-,14,many,TRBV28,TRBJ1-1,TGTGCCAGCAGTCTACCTGGACAGATCACTGAAGCTTTCTTT,CASSLPGQITEAFF
-,13,many,TRBV5-1,TRBJ1-1,TGCGCCAGCAGCTTGGGGGATTTCACTGAAGCTTTCTTT,CASSLGDFTEAFF
-,14,few,TRBV5-4,TRBJ1-1,TGTCAAAGCTTGGAGCTTGACGCTAACACTGAAGCTTTCTTT,CQSLELDANTEAFF
TRBD2,15,many,TRBV7-9,TRBJ2-5,TGTGCCAGCAGCCAGGGACTAGCGGTCCAAGAGACCCAGTACTTC,CASSQGLAVQETQYF
-,14,many,TRBV7-9,TRBJ2-7,TGTGCCAGCAGCTCCACTGGCCAGGGCCGGGAGCAGTACTTC,CASSSTGQGREQYF
-,12,many,TRBV28,TRBJ2-7,TGTGCCAGCGGAAAGGGGTTCTACGAGCAGTACTTC,CASGKGFYEQYF
-,14,many,TRBV12-3/TRBV12-4,TRBJ2-7,TGTGCCAGCACCGGAGGTCGCGGGCTATACGAGCAGTACTTC,CASTGGRGLYEQYF
-,15,many,TRBV5-6,TRBJ1-2,TGTGCCAGCAGCTCCCTTGGACAGCCATCTTATGGCTACACCTTC,CASSSLGQPSYGYTF
TRBD2,14,many,TRBV12-3/TRBV12-4,TRBJ2-1,TGTGCCAGCAGTTTAGTCGGGGGGACGAATGAGCAGTTCTTC,CASSLVGGTNEQFF
TRBD1,15,many,TRBV5-1,TRBJ2-2,TGCGCCAGCAGCTGGACAGGGACTAACACCGGGGAGCTGTTTTTT,CASSWTGTNTGELFF
TRBD1,18,many,TRBV3-1,TRBJ2-1,TGTGCCAGCAGCCAAGCGGGCGCTAACAGGGGCCCCTACAATGAGCAGTTCTTC,CASSQAGANRGPYNEQFF
-,12,-,TRBV28,TRBJ1-5,TGTGCCAGCCAAGGGGGGAATCAGCCCCAGCATTTT,CASQGGNQPQHF
-,18,many,TRBV10-3,TRBJ1-3,TGTGCCATCAGTGAGTCATGGGGGTCCTCCACCTCTGGAAACACCATATATTTT,CAISESWGSSTSGNTIYF
TRBD2,16,many,TRBV7-9,TRBJ2-5,TGTGCCAGCAGCTCCTACACGGGGGGTCCAGGGGAGACCCAGTACTTC,CASSSYTGGPGETQYF
-,17,many,TRBV4-2,TRBJ1-6,TGTGCCAGCAGCCAGGAAGCAGGGCCCGAGTCTGGTTCACCCCTCCACTTT,CASSQEAGPESGSPLHF
-,13,many,TRBV29-1,TRBJ1-6,TGCAGCGTTCGGGAGGGGATGAGTTCACCCCTCCACTTT,CSVREGMSSPLHF
-,14,many,TRBV5-1,TRBJ2-5,TGCGCCAGCAGCTTGGGCAGGTCTCAAGAGACCCAGTACTTC,CASSLGRSQETQYF
TRBD2,18,few,TRBV7-2,TRBJ2-3,TGTGCCAGCAGCTTAAATGGCCGGGGGGGACTAGCATACGATACGCAGTATTTT,CASSLNGRGGLAYDTQYF
TRBD1,16,many,TRBV7-8,TRBJ1-4,TGTGCCAGCAGTATGCACAGAGGGGGCGGGGATGAAAAACTGTTTTTT,CASSMHRGGGDEKLFF
TRBD2,15,many,TRBV5-1,TRBJ2-1,TGCGCCAGCAGCACGGGACTAGCGACATACAATGAGCAGTTCTTC,CASSTGLATYNEQFF
-,15,-,TRBV7-2,TRBJ1-2,TGTGCCAGCAGCCCCACAGGAAGAGCTAACTATGGCTACACCTTC,CASSPTGRANYGYTF
-,15,many,TRBV7-8,TRBJ1-1,TGTGCCAGCAGCTTAGACAGGGTTGCGAACACTGAAGCTTTCTTT,CASSLDRVANTEAFF
-,16,many,TRBV7-8,TRBJ2-7,TGTGCCAGCAGCTTAGCAACAGGGCAGGGAAGGTACGAGCAGTACTTC,CASSLATGQGRYEQYF
-,13,many,TRBV9,TRBJ2-2,TGTGCCAGCAGCGTAGAAAACACCGGGGAGCTGTTTTTT,CASSVENTGELFF
-,13,many,TRBV7-9,TRBJ2-2,TGTGCCAGCAGCCCTCCCTACTCCGGGGAGCTGTTTTTT,CASSPPYSGELFF
TRBD1,14,many,TRBV27,TRBJ1-5,TGTGCCAGCAGTTCGGGGACAGGGGCTCAGCCCCAGCATTTT,CASSSGTGAQPQHF
-,16,many,TRBV27,TRBJ1-2,TGTGCCAGCAGTCGAGTCTGGACAGTTGCTAACTATGGCTACACCTTC,CASSRVWTVANYGYTF
-,12,few,TRBV19,TRBJ1-5,TGTGCCAGTAGTATGGCCCGAAGCCCCCAGCATTTT,CASSMARSPQHF
-,14,many,TRBV28,TRBJ1-1,TGTGCCAGCAGTTTAGTGAGGCACAACACTGAAGCTTTCTTT,CASSLVRHNTEAFF
TRBD2,16,few,TRBV25-1,TRBJ2-7,TGTGCCAGCAGTGAATGGGGACTAGCGGGAGGTAGCGAGCAGTACTTC,CASSEWGLAGGSEQYF
-,13,many,TRBV4-1,TRBJ2-7,TGCGCCAGCAGCCAAGGAGGGACGGGGGAGCAGTACTTC,CASSQGGTGEQYF
-,13,many,TRBV27,TRBJ2-7,TGTGCCAGCAGTTTTACGAGCGGCTACGAGCAGTACTTC,CASSFTSGYEQYF
-,13,many,TRBV6-5,TRBJ2-1,TGTGCCAGCAGTTGGGGTAGCGGAGTCGAGCAGTTCTTC,CASSWGSGVEQFF
-,14,many,TRBV29-1,TRBJ2-1,TGCAGCGTGGAACCCGAGGGTCCCTACAATGAGCAGTTCTTC,CSVEPEGPYNEQFF
-,13,many,TRBV5-1,TRBJ1-1,TGCGCCAGCAGGGGTCGGTTGAACACTGAAGCTTTCTTT,CASRGRLNTEAFF
-,16,many,TRBV6-2/TRBV6-3,TRBJ2-1,TGTGCCAGCAGTAGGCCGGAGCGAACTTCCTACAATGAGCAGTTCTTC,CASSRPERTSYNEQFF
TRBD1,16,few,TRBV28,TRBJ2-7,TGTGCCAGCAGTTTATCGAAGGGGACAGGGCTGGGCGAGCAGTACTTC,CASSLSKGTGLGEQYF
-,13,-,TRBV7-2,TRBJ1-1,TGTGCCAGCAGTAACGACAGGAACACTGAAGCTTTCTTT,CASSNDRNTEAFF
-,13,many,TRBV29-1,TRBJ1-2,TGCAGCGTTGGGGATATCTTGGACTATGGCTACACCTTC,CSVGDILDYGYTF
TRBD1,13,few,TRBV27,TRBJ1-1,TGTGCCAGCAGTTCCCAGGGGGCAACTGAAGCTTTCTTT,CASSSQGATEAFF
-,14,many,TRBV10-3,TRBJ1-1,TGTGCCATCAATAAGGGGCTCGGGAACACTGAAGCTTTCTTT,CAINKGLGNTEAFF